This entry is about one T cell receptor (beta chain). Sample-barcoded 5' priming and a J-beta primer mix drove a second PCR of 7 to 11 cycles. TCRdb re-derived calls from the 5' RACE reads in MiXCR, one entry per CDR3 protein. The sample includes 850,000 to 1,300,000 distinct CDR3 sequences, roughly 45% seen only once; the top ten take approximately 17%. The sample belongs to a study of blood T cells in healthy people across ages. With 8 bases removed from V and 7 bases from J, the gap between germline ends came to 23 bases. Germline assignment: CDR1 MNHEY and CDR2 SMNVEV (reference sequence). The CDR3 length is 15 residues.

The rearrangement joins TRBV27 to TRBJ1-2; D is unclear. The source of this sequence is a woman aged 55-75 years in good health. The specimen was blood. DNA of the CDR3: TGTGCCAGCCGGGCAGAGTCGAGGTGGGCTGGTGGCTACACCTTC. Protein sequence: CASRAESRWAGGYTF.